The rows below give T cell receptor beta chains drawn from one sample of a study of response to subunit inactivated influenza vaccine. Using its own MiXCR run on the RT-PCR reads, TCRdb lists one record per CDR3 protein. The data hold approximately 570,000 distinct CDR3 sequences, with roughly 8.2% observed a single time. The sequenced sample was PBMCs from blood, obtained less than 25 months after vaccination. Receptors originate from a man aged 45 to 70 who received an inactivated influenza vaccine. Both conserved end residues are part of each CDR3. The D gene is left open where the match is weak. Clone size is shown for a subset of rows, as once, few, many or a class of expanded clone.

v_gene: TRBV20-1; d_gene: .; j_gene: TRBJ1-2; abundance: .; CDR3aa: CSAPIFRSGGYGYTF; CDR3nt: TGCAGTGCTCCCATCTTTAGGTCCGGGGGCTATGGCTACACCTTC
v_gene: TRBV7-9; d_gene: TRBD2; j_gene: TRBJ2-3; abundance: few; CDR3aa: CASSISGGAWPDTQYF; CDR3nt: TGTGCCAGCAGCATAAGCGGGGGGGCCTGGCCAGATACGCAGTATTTT
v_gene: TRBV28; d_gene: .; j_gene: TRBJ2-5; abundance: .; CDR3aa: CASSLSSLRTQYF; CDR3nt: TGTGCCAGCAGTTTATCGAGCCTTCGGACCCAGTACTTC
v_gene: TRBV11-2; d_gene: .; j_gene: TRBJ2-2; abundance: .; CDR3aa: CASSLLKGPPSNWRELFF; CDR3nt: TGTGCCAGCAGCCTCCTCAAGGGGCCGCCTTCAAACTGGAGGGAGCTGTTTTTT
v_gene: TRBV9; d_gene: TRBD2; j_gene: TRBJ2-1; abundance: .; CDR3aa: CASGLSGLALVF; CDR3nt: TGTGCCAGCGGGCTCTCGGGACTAGCTCTGGTCTTC
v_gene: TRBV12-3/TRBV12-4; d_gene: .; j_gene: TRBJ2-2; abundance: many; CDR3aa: CASSVTGELFF; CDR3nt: TGTGCCAGCAGCGTCACCGGGGAGCTGTTTTTT
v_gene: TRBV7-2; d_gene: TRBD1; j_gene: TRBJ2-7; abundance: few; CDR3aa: CASSSWDSSLGYEQYF; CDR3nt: TGTGCCAGCAGCTCGTGGGACAGCTCCTTGGGTTACGAGCAGTACTTC
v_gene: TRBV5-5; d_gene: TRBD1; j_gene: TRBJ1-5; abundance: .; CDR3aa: CASSLGQAPTMPQHF; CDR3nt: TGTGCCAGCAGCCTCGGACAGGCCCCGACTATGCCCCAGCATTTT
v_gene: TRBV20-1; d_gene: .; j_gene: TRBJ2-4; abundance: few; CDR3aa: CSAQVLAKNIQYF; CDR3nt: TGCAGTGCTCAGGTGCTAGCCAAAAACATTCAGTACTTC
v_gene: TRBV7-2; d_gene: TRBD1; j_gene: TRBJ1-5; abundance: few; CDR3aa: CASSSGQANQPQHF; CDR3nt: TGTGCCAGCAGCTCGGGACAGGCGAATCAGCCCCAGCATTTT
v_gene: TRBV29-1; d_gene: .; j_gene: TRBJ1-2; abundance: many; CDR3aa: CSATRAEGNGYTF; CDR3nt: TGCAGCGCGACCCGGGCGGAGGGGAATGGCTACACCTTC
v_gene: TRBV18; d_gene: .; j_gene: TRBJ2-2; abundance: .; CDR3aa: CASSPDAWTNTGELFF; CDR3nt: TGTGCCAGCTCACCAGATGCTTGGACGAACACCGGGGAGCTGTTTTTT
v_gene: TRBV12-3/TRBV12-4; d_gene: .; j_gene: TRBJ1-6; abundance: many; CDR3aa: CASSFQSSYNSPLHF; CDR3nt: TGTGCCAGCAGTTTTCAGAGCTCCTATAATTCACCCCTCCACTTT
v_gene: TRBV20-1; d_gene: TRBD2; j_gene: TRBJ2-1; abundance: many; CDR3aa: CKAGGTYNEQFF; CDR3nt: TGTAAGGCGGGAGGGACCTACAATGAGCAGTTCTTC
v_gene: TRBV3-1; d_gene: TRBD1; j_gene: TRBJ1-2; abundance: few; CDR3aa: CASSQTGQGEGYGYTF; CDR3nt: TGTGCCAGCAGCCAGACCGGACAGGGGGAGGGCTATGGCTACACCTTC
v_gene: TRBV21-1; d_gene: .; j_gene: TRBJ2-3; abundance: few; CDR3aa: CASSDWTSGELLSTDTQYF; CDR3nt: TGTGCCAGCAGCGACTGGACTAGCGGGGAATTACTTTCCACAGATACGCAGTATTTT
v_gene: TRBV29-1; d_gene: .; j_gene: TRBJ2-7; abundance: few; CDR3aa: CSVEDFQGTYEQYF; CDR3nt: TGCAGCGTTGAAGATTTCCAGGGTACCTACGAGCAGTACTTC
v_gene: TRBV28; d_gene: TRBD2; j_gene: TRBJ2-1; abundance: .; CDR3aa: CASSLPLGLAAGEQFF; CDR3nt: TGTGCCAGCAGTTTACCTTTGGGACTAGCAGCTGGTGAGCAGTTCTTC
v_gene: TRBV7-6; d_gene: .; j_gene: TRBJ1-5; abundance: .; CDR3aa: CASSRTASNQPQHF; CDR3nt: TGTGCCAGCAGCAGGACGGCCAGCAATCAGCCCCAGCATTTT
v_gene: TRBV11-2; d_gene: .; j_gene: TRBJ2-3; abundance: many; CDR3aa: CASSYAPSFTDTQYF; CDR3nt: TGTGCCAGCAGCTACGCCCCCAGTTTCACAGATACGCAGTATTTT
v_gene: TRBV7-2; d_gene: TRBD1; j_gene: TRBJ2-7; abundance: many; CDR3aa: CASSLSRGPYEQYF; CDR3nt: TGTGCCAGCAGCTTATCTAGGGGGCCCTACGAGCAGTACTTC
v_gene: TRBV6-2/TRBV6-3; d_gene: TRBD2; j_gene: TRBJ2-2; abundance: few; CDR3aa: CASSSSGRAGGELFF; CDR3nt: TGTGCCAGCTCCTCTAGCGGGAGGGCCGGCGGGGAGCTGTTTTTT
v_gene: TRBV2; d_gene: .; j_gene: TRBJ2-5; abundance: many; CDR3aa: CASTRGWQETQYF; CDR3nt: TGTGCCAGCACTCGAGGGTGGCAAGAGACCCAGTACTTC
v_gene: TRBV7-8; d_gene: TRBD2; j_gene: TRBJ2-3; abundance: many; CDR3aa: CASSSKGLAGTQYF; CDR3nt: TGTGCCAGCAGCTCGAAGGGACTAGCGGGGACGCAGTATTTT
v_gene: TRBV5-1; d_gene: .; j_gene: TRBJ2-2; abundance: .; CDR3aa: CASSLPGGGAGELFF; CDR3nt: TGCGCCAGCAGCTTGCCAGGTGGAGGGGCCGGGGAGCTGTTTTTT
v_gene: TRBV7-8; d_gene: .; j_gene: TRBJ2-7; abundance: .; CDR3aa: CASSLRESSEQYF; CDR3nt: TGTGCCAGCAGCTTAAGGGAATCCAGCGAGCAGTACTTC
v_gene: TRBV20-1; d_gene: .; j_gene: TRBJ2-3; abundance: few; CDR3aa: CSAQNPRTRTGSADTQYF; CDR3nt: TGCAGTGCTCAAAACCCCCGGACCAGGACGGGCTCTGCAGATACGCAGTATTTT
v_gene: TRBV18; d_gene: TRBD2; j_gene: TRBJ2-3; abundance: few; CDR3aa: CASSPRNGLATDTQYF; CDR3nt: TGTGCCAGCTCACCTAGGAACGGACTAGCCACAGATACGCAGTATTTT
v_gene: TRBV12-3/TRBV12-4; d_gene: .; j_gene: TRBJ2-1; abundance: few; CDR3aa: CASSSVRASGEQFF; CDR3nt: TGTGCCAGCAGTTCTGTCAGGGCGAGTGGTGAGCAGTTCTTC
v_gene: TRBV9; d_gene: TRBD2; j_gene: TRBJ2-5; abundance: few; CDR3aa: CASSPLGSGGLETQYF; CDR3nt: TGTGCCAGCAGCCCTCTAGGTAGCGGGGGGCTGGAGACCCAGTACTTC
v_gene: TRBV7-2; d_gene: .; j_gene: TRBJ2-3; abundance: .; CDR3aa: CASSLGVKDTQYF; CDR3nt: TGTGCCAGCAGCTTGGGGGTTAAAGATACGCAGTATTTT
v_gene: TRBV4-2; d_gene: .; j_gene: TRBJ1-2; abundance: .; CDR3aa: CASSQDPQLLNYGYTF; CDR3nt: TGTGCCAGCAGCCAAGATCCTCAGTTACTTAACTATGGCTACACCTTC
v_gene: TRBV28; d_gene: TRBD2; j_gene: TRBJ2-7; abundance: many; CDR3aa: CASSLGLAGHYEQYF; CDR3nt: TGTGCCAGCAGTTTGGGACTAGCGGGGCACTACGAGCAGTACTTC
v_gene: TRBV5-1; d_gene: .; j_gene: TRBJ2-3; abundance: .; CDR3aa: CASSLDAGPIRRNTDTQYF; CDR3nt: TGCGCCAGCAGCTTGGATGCGGGCCCCATCCGAAGAAACACAGATACGCAGTATTTT
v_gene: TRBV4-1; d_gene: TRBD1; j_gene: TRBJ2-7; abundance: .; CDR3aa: CASSQGDRGYEQYF; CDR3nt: TGCGCCAGCAGCCAGGGGGACAGGGGTTACGAGCAGTACTTC
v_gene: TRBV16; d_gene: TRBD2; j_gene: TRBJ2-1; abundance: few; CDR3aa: CASSLGTSGEGRQFF; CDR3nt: TGTGCCAGCAGCCTAGGGACTAGCGGAGAAGGGCGGCAGTTCTTC
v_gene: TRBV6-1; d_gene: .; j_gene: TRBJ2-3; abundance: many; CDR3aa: CASSRRGLVTDTQYF; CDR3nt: TGTGCCAGCAGCCGACGGGGATTAGTTACAGATACGCAGTATTTT